Presented here are 21 T cell receptor beta chains from one specimen sequenced in a study of cytomegalovirus exposure and HLA in healthy donors. Libraries were prepared by immunoSEQ multiplex PCR; TCRdb keeps only in-frame clonotypes and omits some of them. This sample has approximately 260,000 clones, with 86% found just once. Input material: PBMCs. These receptors were obtained from a woman aged 25 to 39 in good health and CMV-seropositive.

The chain is built from TRBV29-1 and TRBJ2-7; perhaps TRBD2 as D (6 bases). The CDR3 is 13 residues long. Trimming removed 4 bases from V and 1 base from J, with 11 bases in between. Germline V lookup: CDR1 SQVTM, CDR2 ANQGSEA. CDR3 residues: CSVVIGGSYEQYF. CDR3 nucleotides: TGCAGCGTTGTAATTGGGGGGTCCTACGAGCAGTACTTC.

As for this clone: The junction shows a germline mismatch at one end, possibly a read error. This rearrangement joins TRBV5-4 to TRBJ2-3; D possibly corresponds to TRBD1 (5 bases). The CDR3 is made up of 15 amino acids. Germline CDR1 is SGHNT and CDR2 is YYREEE (reference sequence). DNA of the CDR3: TGTGCCAGCAGCCCTGGGATGGGGCGCACGGATACGCAGTATTTT. Protein sequence: CASSPGMGRTDTQYF.

CDR3 sequence reads: CASSPDGGYTEAFF. CDR3 coding DNA: TGTGCCAGCTCACCAGACGGGGGGTACACTGAAGCTTTCTTT. This chain connects TRBV18 to TRBJ1-1, with D perhaps TRBD1 (5 bases). This CDR3 is 14 amino acids long. The germline V and J ends were trimmed by 2 bases and 3 bases, with 10 bases remaining between them. The germline gives CDR1 KGHSH, CDR2 LQKENI.

The chain combines TRBV19 with TRBJ2-1, with 10 positions matching TRBD2. Germline assignment: CDR1 LNHDA and CDR2 SQIVND (reference sequence). The CDR3 contains 14 residues. Trimming removed 2 bases from V and 7 bases from J; junction bases left unmatched: 2. CDR3 nucleotide sequence: TGTGCCAGTAGTATAAGCGGGAGGGCGAATGAGCAGTTCTTC. Its translation is CASSISGRANEQFF.

The CDR3 reads CASTSYNEQFF. CDR3 DNA sequence: TGTGCCAGCACTTCTTACAATGAGCAGTTCTTC. The rearrangement links TRBV2 to TRBJ2-1; the D is unclear. This CDR3 comprises 11 residues. Germline CDR1 reads SNHLY; CDR2 reads FYNNEI. V was clipped by 7 bases and J by 4 bases, with 5 bases between them.

This clone occurred once. The J gene is TRBJ2-1, the V gene TRBV11-3; 7 bases align to TRBD2. The J segment lost 3 bases and the V segment lost 7 bases, leaving 9 bases of the junction unmatched. Germline CDR1 reads SGHNT; CDR2 reads YENEEA. The CDR3 is 15 residues long. The CDR3 nucleotides read TGTGCCAGCACCCTAAGGGAGGGGAGCTACAATGAGCAGTTCTTC. It yields the protein CASTLREGSYNEQFF. The full variable domain, its missing parts supplied by reference TRBV11-3 and TRBJ2-1, is EAGVVQSPRYKIIEKKQPVAFWCNPISGHNTLYWYLQNLGQGPELLIRYENEEAVDDSQLPKDRFSAERLKGVDSTLKIQPAELGDSAVYLCASTLREGSYNEQFFGPGTRLTVL.

This chain connects TRBV19 to TRBJ1-2; TRBD1 aligns across 7 bases. Germline-derived CDR1 and CDR2 are LNHDA and SQIVND (reference sequence). This CDR3 spans 11 amino acids. V shed 6 bases, J shed 8 bases, and the junction held 3 bases outside the gene matches. CDR3 amino acids: CASRQGFGYTF. The CDR3 nucleotides are TGTGCCAGTAGACAGGGGTTCGGCTACACCTTC.

The rearrangement uses TRBV7-9 and TRBJ2-3; 7 bases are shared with TRBD1. This CDR3 region has 15 residues. Germline CDR1 and CDR2: SEHNR and FQNEAQ (reference sequence). V lost 4 bases and J lost 2; bases outside the gene matches: 6. The CDR3 DNA sequence: TGTGCCAGCAGCTCAAACAGGGGCCACACAGATACGCAGTATTTT. Its protein is CASSSNRGHTDTQYF.

The chain has TRBV11-3 and TRBJ2-7; D remains ambiguous. Trimming removed 5 bases at V and 7 bases at J, with 18 bases between. Germline V CDR1 and CDR2: SGHNT, YENEEA. The CDR3 spans 14 residues. Here the CDR3 reads CASSPRHANREQYF. CDR3 DNA: TGTGCCAGCAGCCCCCGACACGCCAACCGGGAGCAGTACTTC.

The gene calls are TRBV11-3 and TRBJ2-7; 7 nucleotides align to TRBD1. Germline CDR1 SGHNT, CDR2 YENEEA. J lost 2 bases, V lost 4 bases, and 5 bases had no gene match. The CDR3 has 14 residues. CDR3 amino acids: CASSSPGQPYEQYF. In DNA, the CDR3 is TGTGCCAGCAGCTCACCGGGACAGCCCTACGAGCAGTACTTC.

This rearrangement joins TRBV2 to TRBJ2-1; 7 bases fit TRBD2. The V gene end was trimmed by 7 bases and the J gene end by 0 bases; junction bases not matched to a gene: 6. The germline CDR1 and CDR2 sequences are SNHLY and FYNNEI. The CDR3 contains 15 residues. DNA for the CDR3: TGTGCCAGCAATATACTAGCGTACTCCTACAATGAGCAGTTCTTC. Translated: CASNILAYSYNEQFF.

The chain joins TRBV6-5 to TRBJ2-7; D call uncertain. This CDR3 is 15 amino acids long. CDR1 is MNHEY, CDR2 SVGAGI, per germline. Between the trimmed V and J ends, which lost 5 bases and 0 bases, there was a span of 14 bases. CDR3 residues: CASSMGEVSSYEQYF. In nucleotides, the CDR3 is TGTGCCAGCAGTATGGGTGAGGTGAGCTCCTACGAGCAGTACTTC.

The V gene is TRBV27, the J gene TRBJ2-7, with 9 bases lining up with TRBD1. The germline CDR1 and CDR2 sequences are MNHEY and SMNVEV (reference sequence). The CDR3 consists of 15 residues. The ends lost 5 bases at V and 3 bases at J; junction bases unmatched: 8. CDR3 residues: CASSPLGQGFYEQYF. The CDR3 coding sequence is TGTGCCAGCAGTCCTTTGGGACAGGGATTCTACGAGCAGTACTTC.

A word on this clone: The same CDR3 also results from other DNA sequences found in this sample. The V call is TRBV4-2, the J call TRBJ2-1; D is uncertain. Trimming stripped 1 base from V and 4 bases from J, with 8 bases between. Germline V gene lookup returns CDR1 LGHNA and CDR2 YNFKEQ. CDR3 size: 14 residues. This CDR3 reads CASSQVGDYNEQFF. Here the CDR3 DNA reads TGTGCCAGCAGCCAAGTCGGAGATTACAATGAGCAGTTCTTC.

This sequence joins TRBV6-1 and TRBJ2-5; 10 positions agree with TRBD2. The CDR3 length is 14 residues. Germline V CDR1 and CDR2: MNHNS, SASEGT. The V gene end was trimmed by 0 bases and the J gene end by 7 bases; junction bases not matched to a gene: 2. The CDR3 loop is CASSEARLAGTQYF. In DNA, the CDR3 is TGTGCCAGCAGTGAAGCGCGACTAGCGGGGACCCAGTACTTC.

The chain couples TRBV11-2 to TRBJ2-1, with D perhaps matching TRBD1 (5 bases). Trimming took off 4 bases at V and 2 bases at J, with 9 bases between the two ends. The CDR3 totals 14 residues. Germline lookup yields CDR1 SGHAT and CDR2 FQNNGV. CDR3 DNA: TGTGCCAGCAGCTCCCTGACAGCCTACAATGAGCAGTTCTTC. Its translation: CASSSLTAYNEQFF.

This sequence joins TRBV6-1 and TRBJ2-5; possibly TRBD2 for D (5 bases). The CDR3 is made up of 14 amino acids. Germline CDR1 is MNHNS and CDR2 is SASEGT. Trimming took off 5 bases at V and 3 bases at J, with 13 bases between the two ends. The CDR3 reads CASSPLGGKETQYF. In DNA, the CDR3 is TGTGCCAGCAGTCCACTAGGAGGAAAAGAGACCCAGTACTTC.

The genes are TRBV5-1 and TRBJ1-2; D may be TRBD1 (5 bases). CDR3 length equals 14 residues. In germline, CDR1 is SGHRS, CDR2 YFSETQ. V shed 4 bases and J shed 4 bases, with 14 bases lying between them. CDR3 coding DNA: TGCGCCAGCAGCGACGTGGTACAGGCCTATGGCTACACCTTC. Protein sequence: CASSDVVQAYGYTF.

This CDR3 is CASSVGRNFNEKLFF. CDR3 in DNA: TGTGCCAGCAGTGTGGGCCGAAACTTTAATGAAAAACTGTTTTTT. The gene calls are TRBV2 and TRBJ1-4; D remains unclear. Germline CDR1 reads SNHLY; CDR2 reads FYNNEI. The CDR3 runs to 15 residues. Trimming pared 4 bases from V and 4 bases from J, leaving 13 bases between.

The genes are TRBV11-3 and TRBJ1-1; the D is unclear. The V and J ends lost 1 base and 11 bases respectively, with 23 bases between them. The germline CDR1 and CDR2 sequences are SGHNT and YENEEA. CDR3 length: 16 residues. The CDR3 DNA follows: TGTGCCAGCAGCTTAGCCGGAGAAGAGTTGAGTGAGGGTGCTTTCTTT. It translates to CASSLAGEELSEGAFF. The full variable domain, with the rest looked up from reference TRBV11-3 and TRBJ1-1, is EAGVVQSPRYKIIEKKQPVAFWCNPISGHNTLYWYLQNLGQGPELLIRYENEEAVDDSQLPKDRFSAERLKGVDSTLKIQPAELGDSAVYLCASSLAGEELSEGAFFGQGTRLTVV.

This rearrangement joins TRBV5-4 to TRBJ2-2; D is unclear. This CDR3 is 16 amino acids long. V lost 3 bases, J lost 0 bases, and 12 bases lay in between. Germline V gene lookup returns CDR1 SGHNT and CDR2 YYREEE (reference sequence). CDR3 nucleotide sequence: TGTGCCAGCAGCTCCGCCAGCGACGCGAACACCGGGGAGCTGTTTTTT. It translates to CASSSASDANTGELFF.